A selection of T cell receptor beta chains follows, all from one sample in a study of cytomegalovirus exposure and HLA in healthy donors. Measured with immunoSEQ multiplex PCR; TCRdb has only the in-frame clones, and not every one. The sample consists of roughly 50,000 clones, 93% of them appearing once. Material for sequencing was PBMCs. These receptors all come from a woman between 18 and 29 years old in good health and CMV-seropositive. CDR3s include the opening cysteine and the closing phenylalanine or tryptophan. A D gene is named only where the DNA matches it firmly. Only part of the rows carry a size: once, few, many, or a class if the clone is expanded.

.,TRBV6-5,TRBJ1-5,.,CASSFDRGLGQPQHF,TGTGCCAGCAGTTTTGATCGTGGGCTTGGTCAGCCCCAGCATTTT
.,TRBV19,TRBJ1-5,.,CASRPRGGNQPQHF,TGTGCCAGTCGCCCTCGGGGGGGCAATCAGCCCCAGCATTTT
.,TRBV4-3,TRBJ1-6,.,CASSQDENNSPLHF,TGCGCCAGCAGCCAAGATGAGAATAATTCACCCCTCCACTTT
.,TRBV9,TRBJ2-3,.,CASSVGWGGGDTQYF,TGTGCCAGCAGCGTAGGGTGGGGGGGCGGAGATACGCAGTATTTT
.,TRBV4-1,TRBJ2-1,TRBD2,CASSQAFVFSGGAMGNEQFF,TGCGCCAGCAGCCAGGCCTTCGTTTTTAGCGGGGGGGCGATGGGTAATGAGCAGTTCTTC
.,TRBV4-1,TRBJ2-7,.,CASSPSTTGDSNEQYF,TGCGCCAGCAGCCCGTCTACGACAGGAGATTCTAACGAGCAGTACTTC
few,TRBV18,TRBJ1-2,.,CASSGDTNNYGYTF,TGTGCCAGCTCGGGGGACACGAACAACTATGGCTACACCTTC
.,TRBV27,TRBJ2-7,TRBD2,CASRSGGAHEQYF,TGTGCCAGCAGAAGCGGGGGGGCCCACGAGCAGTACTTC
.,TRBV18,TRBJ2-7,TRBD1,CASSPSTGGIAYEQYF,TGTGCCAGCTCACCAAGCACAGGGGGAATTGCTTACGAGCAGTACTTC
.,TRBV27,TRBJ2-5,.,CASSLRGLETQYF,TGTGCCAGCAGTTTACGGGGTTTAGAGACCCAGTACTTC
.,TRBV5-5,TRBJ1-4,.,CASSRDFSGEKLFF,TGTGCCAGCAGCCGGGACTTCAGCGGGGAAAAACTGTTTTTT
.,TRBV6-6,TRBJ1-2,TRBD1,CASTTGAYGYTF,TGTGCCAGCACCACAGGGGCCTATGGCTACACCTTC
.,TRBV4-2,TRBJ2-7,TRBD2,CASSQVLTSGGDSWEQYF,TGTGCCAGCAGCCAAGTACTAACTAGCGGGGGGGATTCGTGGGAGCAGTACTTC
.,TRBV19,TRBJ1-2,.,CASSTRTQNYGYTF,TGTGCCAGTAGTACCCGGACTCAAAACTATGGCTACACCTTC
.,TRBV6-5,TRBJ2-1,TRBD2,CASTKAGGLYNEQFF,TGTGCCAGCACTAAAGCGGGGGGTCTCTACAATGAGCAGTTCTTC
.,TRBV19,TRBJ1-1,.,CASLGWPEAFF,TGTGCCAGTCTAGGATGGCCTGAAGCTTTCTTT
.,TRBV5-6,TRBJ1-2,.,CASSKGQRYGYTF,TGTGCCAGCAGCAAGGGACAACGCTATGGCTACACCTTC
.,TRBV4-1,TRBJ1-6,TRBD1,CASSQVGQDNSPLHF,TGCGCCAGCAGCCAAGTGGGACAGGATAATTCACCCCTCCACTTT
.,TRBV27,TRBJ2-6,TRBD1,CASSPTSGQFISGANVLTF,TGTGCCAGCAGCCCGACCTCGGGACAGTTCATCTCTGGGGCCAACGTCCTGACTTTC
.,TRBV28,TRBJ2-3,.,CASSPAGKGEDTQYF,TGTGCCAGCAGTCCGGCAGGGAAGGGGGAAGATACGCAGTATTTT
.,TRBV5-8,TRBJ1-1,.,CASTFPGDEAFF,TGTGCCAGCACCTTCCCCGGGGATGAAGCTTTCTTT
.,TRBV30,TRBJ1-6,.,CAWSVSDSPLHF,TGTGCCTGGAGTGTCTCTGATTCACCCCTCCACTTT
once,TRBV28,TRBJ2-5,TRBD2,CASRQSGGPGETQYF,TGTGCCAGCAGACAATCGGGGGGGCCGGGAGAGACCCAGTACTTC
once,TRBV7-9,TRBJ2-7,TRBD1,CATKGTASGEQYF,TGTGCCACCAAGGGGACAGCGAGCGGCGAGCAGTACTTC
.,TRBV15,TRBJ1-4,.,CATSRDQANSEKLFF,TGTGCCACCAGCAGAGATCAAGCAAACTCTGAAAAACTGTTTTTT
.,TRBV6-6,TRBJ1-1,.,CASSYPLGGTEAFF,TGTGCCAGCAGTTACCCCTTGGGGGGAACTGAAGCTTTCTTT
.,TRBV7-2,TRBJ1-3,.,CASSLVPPGGSGNTIYF,TGTGCCAGCAGCTTAGTACCACCCGGAGGCTCTGGAAACACCATATATTTT
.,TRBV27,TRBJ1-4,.,CASSIRPGATNEKLFF,TGTGCCAGCAGCATCCGTCCAGGGGCAACTAATGAAAAACTGTTTTTT